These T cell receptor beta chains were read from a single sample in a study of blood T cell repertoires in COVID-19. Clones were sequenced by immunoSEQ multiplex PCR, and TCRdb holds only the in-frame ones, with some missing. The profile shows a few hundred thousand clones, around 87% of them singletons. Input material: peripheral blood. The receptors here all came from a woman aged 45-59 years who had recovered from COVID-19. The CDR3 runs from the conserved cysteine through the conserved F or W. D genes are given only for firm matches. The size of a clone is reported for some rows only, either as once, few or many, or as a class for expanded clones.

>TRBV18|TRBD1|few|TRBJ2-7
TGTGCCAGCTCCCCGGGACAGGGGGCGAGGGAGCAGTACTTC
CASSPGQGAREQYF
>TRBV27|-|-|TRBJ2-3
TGTGCCAGCAGTTTGGTCGCGAATACCCTCGGCACAGATACGCAGTATTTT
CASSLVANTLGTDTQYF
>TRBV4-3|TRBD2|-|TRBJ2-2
TGCGCCAGCAGCCACTCGACTAGCCCGAACACCGGGGAGCTGTTTTTT
CASSHSTSPNTGELFF
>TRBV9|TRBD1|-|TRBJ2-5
TGTGCCAGCAGCTCTAGGGACAGGGGGATTCTGGAGACCCAGTACTTC
CASSSRDRGILETQYF
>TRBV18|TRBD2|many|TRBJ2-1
TGTGCCAGCTCACGAGAAATAGCGGGAGGGTTGCATGAGCAGTTCTTC
CASSREIAGGLHEQFF
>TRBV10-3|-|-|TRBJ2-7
TGTGCCATCAGTCAGTTTGGGCTCTACGAGCAGTACTTC
CAISQFGLYEQYF
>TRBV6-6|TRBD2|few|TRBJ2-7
TGTGCCAGCACCCAAAGCCTAGCGGGAAGCTCCTACGAGCAGTACTTC
CASTQSLAGSSYEQYF
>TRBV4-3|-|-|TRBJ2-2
TGCGCCAGCAGCCAAGATGCTAGCGTGACCACCGGGGAGCTGTTTTTT
CASSQDASVTTGELFF
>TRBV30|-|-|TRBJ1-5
TGTGCCTGCCGACAGAACAATCAGCCCCAGCATTTT
CACRQNNQPQHF
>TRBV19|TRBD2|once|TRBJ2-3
TGTGCCAGTAGCGAGACGGGAGGAACAACAGATACGCAGTATTTT
CASSETGGTTDTQYF
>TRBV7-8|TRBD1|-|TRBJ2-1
TGTGCCAGCAGCCTGGACAGGCTCAATGAGCAGTTCTTC
CASSLDRLNEQFF
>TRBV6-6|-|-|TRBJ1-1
TGTGCCAGCAGTTTACAGGACGGGGCTTTCTTT
CASSLQDGAFF
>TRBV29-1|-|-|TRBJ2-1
TGCAGCGTTGAAGTTCTACAGGGTTACTACAATGAGCAGTTCTTC
CSVEVLQGYYNEQFF
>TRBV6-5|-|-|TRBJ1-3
TGTGCCAGCGGAGGCTCTGGAAACACCATATATTTT
CASGGSGNTIYF
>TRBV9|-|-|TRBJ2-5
TGTGCCAGCAGCGTATTAGGGGAACAAGAGACCCAGTACTTC
CASSVLGEQETQYF
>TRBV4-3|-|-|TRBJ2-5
TGCGCCAGCAGCCAATACAACTCCCCGGGGGAGACCCAGTACTTC
CASSQYNSPGETQYF
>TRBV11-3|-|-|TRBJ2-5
TGTGCCAGCAGCCCCCCAGTTGCCCCTGAGACCCAGTACTTC
CASSPPVAPETQYF
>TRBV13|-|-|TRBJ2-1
TGTGCCAGCAGCCCTGGAGGTCGATCGTTCTTC
CASSPGGRSFF
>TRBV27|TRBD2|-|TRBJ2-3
TGTGCCAGCAGTCCTTCCTTTACCCGGGGGGGCCTTTCAAATACGCAGTATTTT
CASSPSFTRGGLSNTQYF
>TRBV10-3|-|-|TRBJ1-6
TGTGCCACACAAACCGGGACACTAAATTCACCCCTCCACTTT
CATQTGTLNSPLHF
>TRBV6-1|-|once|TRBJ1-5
TGTGCCAGCAGTGATCAGGGAAGGGATCAGCCCCAGCATTTT
CASSDQGRDQPQHF
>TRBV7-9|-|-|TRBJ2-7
TGTGCCAGCAGCTTGCAACAGGGTAGGGAGTACGAGCAGTACTTC
CASSLQQGREYEQYF
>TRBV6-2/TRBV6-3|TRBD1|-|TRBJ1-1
TGTGCCAGCAGTTCCACATTACCGGGACAGGGGGCTCATCCTGAAGCTTTCTTT
CASSSTLPGQGAHPEAFF
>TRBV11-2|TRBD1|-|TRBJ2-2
TGTGCCAGCAGCTCCCGACAGGGGGTGGACACCGGGGAGCTGTTTTTT
CASSSRQGVDTGELFF
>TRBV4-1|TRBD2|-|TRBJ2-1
TGCGCCAGCAGCCAAGAGCGGACTAGCCACTCCTACAATGAGCAGTTCTTC
CASSQERTSHSYNEQFF
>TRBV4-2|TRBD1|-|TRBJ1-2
TGTGCCAGCAGCCAGACCCGGGACAGCGGCTACACCTTC
CASSQTRDSGYTF
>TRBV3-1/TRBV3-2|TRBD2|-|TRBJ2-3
TGTGCCAGCAGTCGCGGGGGTCTGGCTAGCACAGATACGCAGTATTTT
CASSRGGLASTDTQYF
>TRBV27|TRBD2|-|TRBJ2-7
TGTGCCAGCAGTTTATGGGGACTAGCGAGCTCCTACGAGCAGTACTTC
CASSLWGLASSYEQYF
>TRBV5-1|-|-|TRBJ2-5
TGCGCCAGCAGCTTGGGCCCCCAAACGGGAGAGACCCAGTACTTC
CASSLGPQTGETQYF
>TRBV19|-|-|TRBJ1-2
TGTGCCAGTAATTTCCGTGAGGGATCTGGCTACACCTTC
CASNFREGSGYTF
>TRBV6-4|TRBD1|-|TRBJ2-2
TGTGCCAGCAGGCCACAGGGGCAGAACACCGGGGAGCTGTTTTTT
CASRPQGQNTGELFF
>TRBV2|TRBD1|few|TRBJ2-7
TGTGCCAGCAGCGGAGGGACAGGGGGGAACTACGAGCAGTACTTC
CASSGGTGGNYEQYF
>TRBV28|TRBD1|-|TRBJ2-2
TGTGCCAGCAAGGGACAGCGGAACACCGGGGAGCTGTTTTTT
CASKGQRNTGELFF
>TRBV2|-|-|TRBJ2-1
TGTGCCAGCGAACGGACACGGACCTACAATGAGCAGTTCTTC
CASERTRTYNEQFF
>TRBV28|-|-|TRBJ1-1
TGTGCCAGCAAAGGGGCCCTGGGGGCTTTCTTT
CASKGALGAFF